This T cell receptor (beta chain) derives from a study of vaccination and CD4 T cells after COVID-19. Cultured CD4+ T cell DNA underwent sequencing with the Oncomine TCR Beta short-read assay. After culture, CD4+ T cells served as the source for genomic DNA extraction. One entry per CDR3 protein, called by TCRdb with MiXCR from the PCR reads. The sample lists 9,500 to 15,000 distinct CDR3 sequences; more than 25% were seen once. This clonotype was seen only a few times. The antigen remains undetermined. This sample's treatment: roughly nine-day PBMC culture with coronavirus spike peptide pools or control peptides (ViraFEST assay). For ViraFEST, peptide pools expanded antigen-specific T cells, after which the TCRs were sequenced. The sequenced sample consisted of cultured CD4+ T cells from blood. This TCR came from a human donor with COVID-19.

The CDR3 loop is CATSDSSGGGNQPQHF. The CDR3 coding sequence is TGTGCCACCAGTGACTCGTCGGGGGGCGGCAATCAGCCCCAGCATTTT. The rearrangement links TRBV24-1 to TRBJ1-5; D is possibly TRBD1 (6 bases). The CDR3 is 16 amino acids. Per germline, CDR1 KGHDR and CDR2 SFDVKD. Trimming left V 4 bases short and J 2 bases short, with 14 bases between.